The rows below give T cell receptor beta chains drawn from one sample of a study of blood T cell repertoires in COVID-19. TCRdb's table, derived via immunoSEQ multiplex PCR, lists solely in-frame clones and lacks some. The top ten hold 4% to 5% of the sample, which has approximately 260,000 clones, 89% seen once. The sample was peripheral blood. All receptors derive from a middle-aged woman who had recovered from COVID-19. Both conserved end residues are part of each CDR3. Fields, in order: D gene, clone size, V gene, J gene, CDR3 protein, CDR3 DNA. D genes are given only for firm matches. Expanded clones are given a class, and other clones once, few, many or no size at all.

TRBD1	NA	TRBV7-9	TRBJ1-5	CASSLGQGAGQPQHF	TGTGCCAGCAGCTTGGGACAGGGGGCTGGTCAGCCCCAGCATTTT
NA	NA	TRBV9	TRBJ2-1	CASSVDPNEQFF	TGTGCCAGCAGCGTAGATCCGAATGAGCAGTTCTTC
TRBD1	NA	TRBV5-6	TRBJ1-3	CASSLLPGTGGANTIYF	TGTGCCAGCAGCTTGTTACCTGGGACAGGGGGCGCGAACACCATATATTTT
NA	NA	TRBV7-9	TRBJ2-3	CASSLLPDTQYF	TGTGCCAGCAGCTTACTCCCAGATACGCAGTATTTT
TRBD2	NA	TRBV12-3/TRBV12-4	TRBJ2-1	CASSELAGNEQFF	TGTGCCAGCAGTGAACTAGCGGGCAATGAGCAGTTCTTC
NA	NA	TRBV5-1	TRBJ2-3	CASSLSGPSTDTQYF	TGCGCCAGCAGCTTGAGCGGTCCTAGCACAGATACGCAGTATTTT
NA	NA	TRBV7-6	TRBJ2-4	CASSPKPGGLAKNIQYF	TGTGCCAGCAGCCCAAAACCAGGTGGACTAGCCAAAAACATTCAGTACTTC
NA	NA	TRBV7-2	TRBJ2-5	CASSPDSSQETQYF	TGTGCCAGCAGCCCTGACAGCTCCCAAGAGACCCAGTACTTC
NA	NA	TRBV6-5	TRBJ2-2	CASTPGQNTGELFF	TGTGCCAGCACACCGGGACAAAACACCGGGGAGCTGTTTTTT
NA	NA	TRBV6-2/TRBV6-3	TRBJ2-6	CASSLSGANVLTF	TGTGCCAGCAGTCTCTCTGGGGCCAACGTCCTGACTTTC
NA	few	TRBV9	TRBJ2-1	CASSPGQGGDEQFF	TGTGCCAGCAGCCCAGGACAGGGAGGGGATGAGCAGTTCTTC
TRBD2	NA	TRBV5-1	TRBJ2-1	CASAQTSGDNEQFF	TGCGCCAGCGCCCAGACTAGCGGAGACAATGAGCAGTTCTTC
NA	NA	TRBV11-2	TRBJ1-2	CASSLVRSGGYTF	TGTGCCAGCAGCTTAGTTCGGTCGGGTGGCTACACCTTC
TRBD1	NA	TRBV20-1	TRBJ2-7	CSASSGQGTDYEQYF	TGCAGTGCTAGTTCCGGACAGGGGACCGACTACGAGCAGTACTTC
NA	many	TRBV6-2/TRBV6-3	TRBJ1-1	CASSLAQTPTEAFF	TGTGCCAGCAGCCTAGCCCAGACCCCCACTGAAGCTTTCTTT
TRBD1	few	TRBV6-2/TRBV6-3	TRBJ1-1	CASSPPDRGNTEAFF	TGTGCCAGCAGTCCCCCGGACAGGGGGAACACTGAAGCTTTCTTT
TRBD1	NA	TRBV24-1	TRBJ2-1	CATSDLKGAGEQFF	TGTGCCACCAGTGATTTGAAGGGGGCGGGTGAGCAGTTCTTC
TRBD1	once	TRBV28	TRBJ1-3	CASTGVRNTIYF	TGTGCCTCCACAGGGGTTAGAAACACCATATATTTT
NA	once	TRBV15	TRBJ1-2	CATSRGSQANYGYTF	TGTGCCACCAGCCGCGGATCACAGGCTAACTATGGCTACACCTTC
TRBD1	NA	TRBV27	TRBJ2-3	CASGTRDRVPDTQYF	TGTGCCAGCGGTACTCGGGACAGGGTTCCAGATACGCAGTATTTT
NA	NA	TRBV27	TRBJ2-2	CASSWSITNTGELFF	TGTGCCAGCAGTTGGAGTATCACGAACACCGGGGAGCTGTTTTTT
NA	NA	TRBV28	TRBJ1-5	CASSSPEPQHF	TGTGCCAGCAGTTCCCCGGAGCCCCAGCATTTT
TRBD1	NA	TRBV18	TRBJ1-2	CASSPKAAGQGIGYTF	TGTGCCAGCTCACCAAAGGCCGCCGGACAGGGAATAGGCTACACCTTC
NA	NA	TRBV10-3	TRBJ2-1	CAISESYGTYNEQFF	TGTGCCATCAGTGAGTCATACGGGACTTACAATGAGCAGTTCTTC
TRBD1	once	TRBV19	TRBJ1-2	CASTSLETGELYGYTF	TGTGCCAGTACCTCCCTAGAGACAGGGGAACTCTATGGCTACACCTTC
NA	few	TRBV2	TRBJ2-1	CASSVNYPNEQFF	TGTGCCAGCAGTGTCAACTACCCCAATGAGCAGTTCTTC
NA	NA	TRBV7-2	TRBJ2-3	CAGSLALRGTDTQYF	TGTGCCGGCAGCTTAGCGCTACGGGGCACAGATACGCAGTATTTT
TRBD2	NA	TRBV3-1/TRBV3-2	TRBJ2-5	CASSQDLGLAQTQYF	TGTGCCAGCAGCCAAGATCTGGGACTAGCACAGACCCAGTACTTC
NA	NA	TRBV18	TRBJ1-4	CASSRGPGNPEKLFF	TGTGCCAGCTCACGAGGGCCGGGTAACCCGGAAAAACTGTTTTTT
TRBD2	once	TRBV27	TRBJ2-2	CASSWLAGVNTGELFF	TGTGCCAGCAGTTGGTTAGCGGGAGTGAACACCGGGGAGCTGTTTTTT
TRBD1	NA	TRBV3-1/TRBV3-2	TRBJ2-1	CASSGQGPIDEQFF	TGTGCCAGCAGCGGACAGGGACCCATAGATGAGCAGTTCTTC
NA	NA	TRBV28	TRBJ1-5	CASSQEQGRHQPQHF	TGTGCCAGCAGTCAGGAACAAGGTCGCCATCAGCCCCAGCATTTT
TRBD2	NA	TRBV14	TRBJ2-3	CASSPGGPTDTQYF	TGTGCCAGCAGTCCGGGAGGACCCACAGATACGCAGTATTTT
NA	NA	TRBV6-1	TRBJ1-5	CASSDKPQHF	TGTGCCAGCAGTGATAAGCCCCAGCATTTT
NA	NA	TRBV15	TRBJ2-3	CATSSLGLEGPDTQYF	TGTGCCACCAGCAGCCTGGGACTTGAGGGCCCAGATACGCAGTATTTT
NA	NA	TRBV21-1	TRBJ1-5	CASSKVVYMQPQHF	TGTGCCAGCAGCAAAGTAGTGTATATGCAGCCCCAGCATTTT
NA	NA	TRBV9	TRBJ1-4	CASSVGGQGSEKLFF	TGTGCCAGCAGCGTAGGGGGGCAGGGGAGTGAAAAACTGTTTTTT
TRBD2	NA	TRBV18	TRBJ2-5	CASSPLSGGAIETQYF	TGTGCCAGCTCACCACTAAGCGGGGGGGCGATAGAGACCCAGTACTTC
TRBD1	NA	TRBV4-3	TRBJ2-1	CASSRGQSSSYNEQFF	TGCGCCAGCAGCCGGGGACAGTCCAGCTCCTACAATGAGCAGTTCTTC
NA	NA	TRBV6-2/TRBV6-3	TRBJ1-5	CASSWAGRRNQPQHF	TGTGCCAGCAGTTGGGCAGGGAGGCGCAATCAGCCCCAGCATTTT